This TCR beta chain was recovered during a study of shared clonotypes between healthy human individuals (dated by TCRdb to 2020 to 2022). For context, the study as a whole: The cohort included a few men and a couple of women between 18 and 49 years of age. Blood TCR repertoires of roughly five healthy adults were deeply sequenced to estimate repertoire size and the extent of clonotype sharing between individuals. For each donor, CD4 naive and CD4 memory were each run on three plates, CD8 naive on two plates, and CD8 memory on one plate. Between about 0.85 and 9.5 billion PBMCs per donor were obtained by leukapheresis. To increase sequencing depth and limit assay-specific biases, TCR repertoire library preparation and sequencing were carried out by different laboratories using diverse techniques.

The donors were healthy, HIV-negative adults who had no recently reported acute infections or vaccinations. All donors were Caucasian adults living in Nashville, Tennessee, USA. CD4+ T cells were enriched by magnetic negative selection; naive cells were then positively selected on CD45RA, and the negative fraction formed the memory subset. Blood was obtained by leukapheresis, after which PBMCs were separated by Ficoll-Histopaque density gradient centrifugation and cryopreserved in liquid nitrogen vapor phase. Analytical flow cytometry was used to check the purity and quantity of every magnetically sorted T cell population. Genomic DNA was isolated from each sorted fraction and quantified by UV absorbance on a Nanodrop 2000c. As to this clone: It lacks a known antigen. Qualities for individual bases were not recorded, and no much larger clone is one base off.

Looking up the germline V gene yields CDR1 MDHEN and CDR2 SYDVKM. The CDR3 holds 15 amino acids from the cysteine to the phenylalanine. Here the CDR3 DNA is all that survives: 45 bases in frame from base 1. V is clipped by 7 bases and J by 2 bases, and the sequence between their germline boundaries is 18 bases long. TCR CDR3 regions were amplified from genomic DNA by multiplex PCR using the deep immunoSEQ assay. Genomic DNA extracted from each cell subset was distributed evenly over all wells of several immunoSEQ 96-well plates, and each plate served as one replicate. Each replicate PCR for sorted subsets received approximately 200 ng genomic DNA, equal to tens of thousands of T cell genomes. The purified libraries were quantified using a Qubit 3.0 fluorometer, sized with a Bioanalyzer 2100, and then quantified again using the KAPA Library Quantification kit. Every immunoSEQ 96-well plate was sequenced on a dedicated single-read 150-cycle Illumina NextSeq 550 flow cell. The source study handled its data this way. Because the immunoSEQ output included only junctional sequences and no quality scores, the filtering could not be the same as the filtering used for full-length reads. To assign V/J genes and CDR3, sequences were annotated against IMGT germline references using PyIR, a Python wrapper for IgBLAST v1.9. Reads were filtered out if the reads had weak V/J assignments (E-value above 1e-6), no CDR3, stop codons, out-of-frame junctions, or ambiguous translated residues. V3J clonotypes were defined by identical inferred V gene, J gene, and CDR3 amino acid sequence. To compute the percentage overlap between repertoires, the number of shared unique clonotypes was divided by the size of the smaller repertoire. Repertoire richness was assessed with RTK rarefaction, the Chao1 estimator, and Recon v2.1 estimates of unobserved clonotypes. OLGA was used to compute generation probabilities for all TCRbeta clonotypes that the gDNA method yielded from a handful of donors. TCRdb took this table from immuneACCESS and kept in-frame rearrangements with V and J called. Such tables lack part of the clones; where checked against another copy, unresolved V genes explain under half of the gap, and the rest is unexplained. From that table come the V and J calls and clone size; the DNA was used to work out D and trimming. The sample table shows some 1.5 million clones, and more than 95% are seen once. The top ten clones comprise 1.2% of the sample.

The paper's findings and limits, for the study overall: Higher generation probabilities were observed for clonotypes shared by all four sorted-subset donors than for non-shared clonotypes. Pairwise subsampling led to the expectation that sequencing depth would affect the degree of clonotype sharing among donors. Larger estimated clonotype richness was generally found for naive subsets than for memory subsets. Sampling was restricted to blood, and TCR repertoires in tissue are likely to differ from TCR repertoires in blood. Sharing across several donors was observed for approximately 5% of naive CD4, under 4% of naive CD8, about 2.3% of memory CD4, and approximately 0.41% of memory CD8 clonotypes. The small number of donors limited the genetic and exposure-history diversity represented. Even with the large sequencing depth, rarefaction of the sorted-subset datasets indicated that sequencing was incomplete.

Sequenced: naive CD4+ T cells sorted from blood. What the cell subset or site label conveys for this sample: CD45RA+ positively selected. Recombination joined TRBV28 with TRBJ2-7, with no reliable assignment of the D segment. The sequence derives from a man aged 30 to 45 in good health. The CDR3 has the sequence CASKGIGPSTYEQYF. The nucleotide sequence reads as follows: TGTGCCAGCAAGGGAATCGGTCCCTCCACCTACGAGCAGTACTTC.